Presented here are 27 T cell receptor beta chains from one specimen sequenced in a study of T cell changes during pregnancy in multiple sclerosis. Using immunoSEQ multiplex PCR, the repertoire was profiled, and TCRdb retains in-frame clones only, with some absent. The sample holds about 28,000 clones, roughly 87% seen once. Material: CD4+ T cells from peripheral blood mononuclear cells, obtained in the second trimester of pregnancy. The receptors here all came from a female donor with multiple sclerosis, enrolled in a pregnancy study.

This CDR3 is CASSDRYRGQRDYEQYF. The CDR3 coding sequence is TGTGCCAGCAGTGACCGATACAGGGGACAACGCGACTACGAGCAGTACTTC. This chain links TRBV6-1 with TRBJ2-7; 7 bases map to TRBD1. The CDR3 sequence is 17 residues long. Germline trimming cut 3 bases from V and 3 bases from J; bases unmatched to any gene: 14. Germline CDR1 and CDR2: MNHNS and SASEGT.

V usage is TRBV2 and J usage is TRBJ2-2, with D perhaps TRBD1 (5 bases). Germline V CDR1 and CDR2: SNHLY, FYNNEI. V was pared by 7 bases and J by 2 bases, with 8 bases between. The CDR3 extends over 13 amino acids. CDR3 nucleotide sequence: TGTGCCAGCATGACAGAAAACACCGGGGAGCTGTTTTTT. Its translation: CASMTENTGELFF.

The V call is TRBV10-1, the J call TRBJ2-3, with D possibly TRBD2 on 5 matching bases. Per the germline V gene, CDR1 is WNHNN and CDR2 is SYGVQD (reference sequence). The CDR3 has 15 amino acids. V was shortened by 0 bases and J by 9 bases, with 16 bases between the two germline ends. The CDR3 here is CASSESLAPRSTQYF. The CDR3, as DNA: TGCGCCAGCAGTGAGTCGCTAGCACCGAGGTCGACGCAGTATTTT.

The chain uses TRBV7-9 and TRBJ1-2; D gene unclear. The CDR3 loop spans 13 amino acids. Trimming stripped 0 bases from V and 5 bases from J, with 7 bases between. Germline-derived CDR1 and CDR2 are SEHNR and FQNEAQ (reference sequence). In DNA form, the CDR3 reads TGTGCCAGCAGCTTAGCTGGCGGGTATGGCTACACCTTC. Residues: CASSLAGGYGYTF.

The chain carries TRBV27 and TRBJ1-2; 7 nucleotides align to TRBD1. The CDR3 contains 14 residues. Looked up from germline, CDR1 is MNHEY and CDR2 is SMNVEV (reference sequence). J gave up 2 bases and V 5 bases, and 5 bases lay outside the gene matches. The CDR3 reads CASSRQGWNYGYTF. The CDR3 DNA is TGTGCCAGCAGTCGACAGGGTTGGAACTATGGCTACACCTTC.

Of note for this clone: The sample contains more than one DNA sequence encoding this CDR3. The chain has TRBV5-1 and TRBJ2-5; 10 bases are shared with TRBD1. The CDR3 length is 15 residues. J gave up 3 bases and V 0 bases, and 2 bases lay outside the gene matches. CDR1 is SGHRS, CDR2 YFSETQ, per germline. CDR3 amino acids: CASSLAGTGEETQYF. CDR3 nucleotides: TGCGCCAGCAGCTTGGCCGGGACAGGGGAAGAGACCCAGTACTTC.

This clone occurred a few times. This chain uses TRBV5-1 with TRBJ1-1, with no clear D. CDR1 SGHRS and CDR2 YFSETQ come from the germline V gene. The CDR3 runs to 15 residues. V lost 4 bases, J lost 4 bases, and 17 bases lay in between. CDR3 region: CASSRGGEGGTEAFF. The CDR3 DNA follows: TGCGCCAGCAGCCGTGGCGGGGAAGGAGGCACTGAAGCTTTCTTT. Looking up the rest from reference TRBV5-1 and TRBJ1-1 gives the full variable domain: KAGVTQTPRYLIKTRGQQVTLSCSPISGHRSVSWYQQTPGQGLQFLFEYFSETQRNKGNFPGRFSGRQFSNSRSEMNVSTLELGDSALYLCASSRGGEGGTEAFFGQGTRLTVV.

The chain has TRBV6-1 and TRBJ1-4; 8 nucleotides agree with TRBD1. The V gene end was trimmed by 7 bases and the J gene end by 8 bases; junction bases not matched to a gene: 9. The V gene's germline CDR1 is MNHNS and CDR2 SASEGT. The CDR3 contains 14 residues. The CDR3 DNA sequence: TGTGCCAGCACCGGACAGGGCGGAGGAGAAAAACTGTTTTTT. The encoded protein is CASTGQGGGEKLFF.

The chain recombines TRBV7-3 with TRBJ1-1; 7 bases map to TRBD1. The junction had 5 bases not matched to a gene; V was cut back by 5 bases and J by 2 bases. Per germline, CDR1 SGHTA and CDR2 FQGTGA. The CDR3 has 14 residues. The CDR3 sequence: CASSPGQTNTEAFF. CDR3 nucleotide sequence: TGTGCCAGCAGCCCGGGACAGACCAACACTGAAGCTTTCTTT.

This chain uses TRBV18 with TRBJ2-7; D may be TRBD2 (5 bases). CDR3 length equals 16 residues. Germline V CDR1 and CDR2: KGHSH, LQKENI. Between the trimmed V and J ends, which lost 5 bases and 2 bases, there was a span of 19 bases. CDR3 in amino acids: CASSGPGSRRTYEQYF. In DNA, the CDR3 is TGTGCCAGCTCAGGCCCGGGGAGCCGTCGTACCTACGAGCAGTACTTC.

This rearrangement joins TRBV28 to TRBJ1-3; possible D gene TRBD1, 5 bases. Trimming pared 8 bases from V and 3 bases from J, leaving 17 bases between. CDR3 length: 15 residues. Per germline, CDR1 MDHEN and CDR2 SYDVKM. The DNA of the CDR3 is TGTGCCAGCGGACGTACCTGGGGGGATGGAAACACCATATATTTT. As protein: CASGRTWGDGNTIYF. The variable domain in full, completed from reference TRBV28 and TRBJ1-3, reads DVKVTQSSRYLVKRTGEKVFLECVQDMDHENMFWYRQDPGLGLRLIYFSYDVKMKEKGDIPEGYSVSREKKERFSLILESASTNQTSMYLCASGRTWGDGNTIYFGEGSWLTVV.

The chain carries TRBV10-2 and TRBJ2-3, with 9 bases that match TRBD1. V shed 8 bases and J 0 bases; nucleotides not matched to a gene: 6. Germline loops: CDR1 WSHSY, CDR2 SAAADI. The CDR3 loop spans 15 amino acids. CDR3 sequence: CASQHRGRSTDTQYF. The CDR3 DNA sequence: TGCGCCAGCCAACACAGGGGGCGCAGCACAGATACGCAGTATTTT.

The DNA for the CDR3 is TGTGCCAGCTCCCCTGGGGCGCCAGGCAGCAATCAGCCCCAGCATTTT. It encodes CASSPGAPGSNQPQHF. The chain joins TRBV18 to TRBJ1-5, with D perhaps matching TRBD1 (5 bases). V was shortened by 6 bases and J by 1 base, with 16 bases between the two germline ends. The CDR3 has 16 residues. Germline CDR1 KGHSH, CDR2 LQKENI.

The CDR3 protein is CASSVGRTFYNEQFF. In nucleotides, the CDR3 is TGTGCCAGCAGCGTAGGTCGGACTTTCTACAATGAGCAGTTCTTC. The rearrangement uses TRBV9 and TRBJ2-1; D possibly corresponds to TRBD2 (5 bases). Germline V lookup: CDR1 SGDLS, CDR2 YYNGEE. CDR3 size: 15 residues. V was shortened by 0 bases and J by 3 bases, with 10 bases between the two germline ends.

The chain combines TRBV4-3 with TRBJ1-5; 7 nucleotides align to TRBD1. Looked up from germline, CDR1 is LGHNA and CDR2 is YSLEER. The ends lost 0 bases at V and 9 bases at J; junction bases unmatched: 8. The CDR3 runs 15 residues. The CDR3 reads CASSQDLTGERPQHF. DNA for the CDR3: TGCGCCAGCAGCCAAGATCTAACAGGGGAACGGCCCCAGCATTTT.

The chain couples TRBV7-9 to TRBJ1-1; D remains unclear. Trimming took off 6 bases at V and 2 bases at J, with 22 bases between the two ends. CDR3 length: 17 residues. Germline V gives CDR1 SEHNR, CDR2 FQNEAQ (reference sequence). The CDR3 bases are TGTGCCAGCAGTCGTATGATTGGTACTCTAAATAACACTGAAGCTTTCTTT. It codes for CASSRMIGTLNNTEAFF.

The genes are TRBV11-3 and TRBJ2-1; the D is unclear. This CDR3 region has 14 residues. The germline gives CDR1 SGHNT, CDR2 YENEEA. V shed 0 bases and J shed 6 bases, with 9 bases lying between them. CDR3: CASSLDRYPNEQFF. The CDR3 region has the DNA TGTGCCAGCAGCTTAGATCGCTACCCCAATGAGCAGTTCTTC.

The J gene is TRBJ1-1, the V gene TRBV6-1; no clear D gene. The CDR3 has 14 amino acids. Germline assignment: CDR1 MNHNS and CDR2 SASEGT. Trimming stripped 7 bases from V and 9 bases from J, with 21 bases between. This CDR3 reads CASILLAGGGQAFF. DNA of the CDR3: TGTGCCAGCATTCTCCTCGCGGGCGGTGGCCAAGCTTTCTTT.

The genes are TRBV9 and TRBJ2-3, with TRBD2 matching over 7 bases. This CDR3 spans 16 amino acids. Unmatched junction bases numbered 4, after V lost 0 bases and J lost 0 bases. From germline, CDR1 is SGDLS and CDR2 YYNGEE. CDR3 sequence: CASSVDGTTSTDTQYF. CDR3 in DNA: TGTGCCAGCAGCGTAGACGGGACTACAAGCACAGATACGCAGTATTTT.

The chain joins TRBV4-3 to TRBJ2-5; no clear D gene. The germline V gene has CDR1 LGHNA and CDR2 YSLEER. This CDR3 has 14 residues. V lost 7 bases to trimming and J lost 5 bases, with 17 bases between them. The CDR3 loop is CASTSGLLPETQYF. CDR3 coding DNA: TGCGCCAGCACCTCAGGCCTACTCCCGGAGACCCAGTACTTC.

The chain couples TRBV2 to TRBJ2-4, with D possibly being TRBD2 (6 bases). Germline V gene sequence: CDR1 SNHLY, CDR2 FYNNEI. V lost 4 bases and J 8 bases, leaving 15 bases between the germline ends. This CDR3 region has 14 residues. CDR3 amino acids: CASSATRASDIQYF. The CDR3 DNA sequence: TGTGCCAGCAGTGCGACTCGGGCTAGCGACATTCAGTACTTC.

In its sample, this clone is large (0.1 to 1%). The chain is built from TRBV6-5 and TRBJ1-1; D gene ambiguous. This CDR3 has 13 amino acids. Germline V gene data show CDR1 as MNHEY and CDR2 as SVGAGI. V dropped 11 bases and J dropped 8 bases, with 21 bases sitting between them. CDR3: CAVSPLSGEEAFF. CDR3 in DNA: TGTGCCGTCTCCCCCCTGTCCGGGGAGGAAGCTTTCTTT.

The chain has TRBV7-9 and TRBJ1-1, with a tentative D call TRBD1 (5 bases). Germline CDR1 reads SEHNR; CDR2 reads FQNEAQ (reference sequence). Trimming stripped 6 bases from V and 5 bases from J, with 13 bases between. The CDR3 has 13 amino acids. The CDR3 reads CASSPREGTEAFF. CDR3 nucleotides: TGTGCCAGCAGTCCAAGGGAGGGGACTGAAGCTTTCTTT.

This clone has only one observation. The V gene is TRBV9, the J gene TRBJ1-2, with TRBD1 as a possible D gene (6 bases). The CDR3 is made up of 13 amino acids. The germline gives CDR1 SGDLS, CDR2 YYNGEE. Trimming pared 5 bases from V and 4 bases from J, leaving 12 bases between. The CDR3 sequence is CASSAGDTYGYTF. DNA for the CDR3: TGTGCCAGCAGTGCAGGGGACACCTATGGCTACACCTTC.

V gene TRBV6-1 combines with J gene TRBJ2-1, with 8 bases lining up with TRBD2. The CDR3 length is 20 residues. V lost 1 base, J lost 8 bases, and 22 bases stayed unmatched. Germline loops: CDR1 MNHNS, CDR2 SASEGT. The CDR3 DNA is TGTGCCAGCAGTGAAGGTGGAAGACGGGTCGCGGGCGGGGGGCAAGATGAGCAGTTCTTC. Protein sequence: CASSEGGRRVAGGGQDEQFF.

The chain joins TRBV7-2 to TRBJ1-1; D gene ambiguous. The germline CDR1 and CDR2 sequences are SGHTA and FQGNSA. The CDR3 loop spans 14 amino acids. V lost 5 bases, J lost 1 base, and 11 bases lay in between. The CDR3 spells CASSPMSANTEAFF. The CDR3 DNA is TGTGCCAGCAGCCCTATGTCCGCGAACACTGAAGCTTTCTTT.

V is TRBV6-5 and J is TRBJ1-1; TRBD1 matches 7 bases. The V segment lost 2 bases and the J segment 5 bases; nucleotides outside the gene matches: 5. CDR1 MNHEY and CDR2 SVGAGI come from the germline V gene. CDR3 length equals 14 residues. The CDR3 loop is CASSYPARGTEAFF. In DNA, the CDR3 is TGTGCCAGCAGTTACCCGGCCAGGGGGACTGAAGCTTTCTTT.